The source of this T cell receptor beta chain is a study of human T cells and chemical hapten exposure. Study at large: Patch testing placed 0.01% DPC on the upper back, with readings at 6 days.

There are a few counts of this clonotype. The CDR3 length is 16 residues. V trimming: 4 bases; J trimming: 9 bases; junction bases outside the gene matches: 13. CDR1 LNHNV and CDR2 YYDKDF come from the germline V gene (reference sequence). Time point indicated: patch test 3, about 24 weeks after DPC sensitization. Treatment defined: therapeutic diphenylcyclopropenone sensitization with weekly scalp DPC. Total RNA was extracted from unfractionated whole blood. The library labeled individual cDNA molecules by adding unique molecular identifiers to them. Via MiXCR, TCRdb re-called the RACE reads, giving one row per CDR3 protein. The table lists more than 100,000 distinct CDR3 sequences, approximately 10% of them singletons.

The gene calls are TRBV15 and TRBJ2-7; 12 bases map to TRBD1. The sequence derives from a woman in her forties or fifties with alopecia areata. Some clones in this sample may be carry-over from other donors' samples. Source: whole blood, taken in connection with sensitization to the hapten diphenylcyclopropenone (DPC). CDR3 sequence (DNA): TGTGCCACCAGCACCAAAAGAGGGACAGGGGGCACCGGGCAGTACTTC. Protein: CATSTKRGTGGTGQYF.